This T cell receptor (beta chain) comes out of a study of T cell responses to AZD1222 COVID-19 vaccine. On the study more broadly: Pooling covered second doses at about 4 or about 12 weeks.

Findings and limits, study-wide: Donor demographics were predominantly white British with a female majority; clonal diversity may be underestimated. Baseline testing showed seropositivity in only six AZD1222 recipients. When two AZD1222 doses had been given, Spike-specific TCR breadth and depth rose.

The CDR3 totals 16 residues. J gave up 14 bases and V 2 bases, and 16 bases lay outside the gene matches. The germline V gene encodes CDR1 KGHDR and CDR2 SFDVKD. In the case of this clone: Antigen specificity is unknown.

Assay used: immunoSEQ multiplex PCR; TCRdb lists only in-frame clones, some missing. The sample gives more than 120,000 clones, around 93% of which show up once; roughly 5% is in the top ten. This receptor was identified in an adult in good health. The sample in question was peripheral blood, obtained on day 0 of AZD1222 vaccination. The chain has TRBV24-1 and TRBJ2-1; 8 bases fit TRBD2. The CDR3 here is CATSDSGGRPPSGEFF. The CDR3 nucleotides are TGTGCCACCAGTGATTCTGGCGGGAGGCCCCCATCCGGCGAGTTCTTC.